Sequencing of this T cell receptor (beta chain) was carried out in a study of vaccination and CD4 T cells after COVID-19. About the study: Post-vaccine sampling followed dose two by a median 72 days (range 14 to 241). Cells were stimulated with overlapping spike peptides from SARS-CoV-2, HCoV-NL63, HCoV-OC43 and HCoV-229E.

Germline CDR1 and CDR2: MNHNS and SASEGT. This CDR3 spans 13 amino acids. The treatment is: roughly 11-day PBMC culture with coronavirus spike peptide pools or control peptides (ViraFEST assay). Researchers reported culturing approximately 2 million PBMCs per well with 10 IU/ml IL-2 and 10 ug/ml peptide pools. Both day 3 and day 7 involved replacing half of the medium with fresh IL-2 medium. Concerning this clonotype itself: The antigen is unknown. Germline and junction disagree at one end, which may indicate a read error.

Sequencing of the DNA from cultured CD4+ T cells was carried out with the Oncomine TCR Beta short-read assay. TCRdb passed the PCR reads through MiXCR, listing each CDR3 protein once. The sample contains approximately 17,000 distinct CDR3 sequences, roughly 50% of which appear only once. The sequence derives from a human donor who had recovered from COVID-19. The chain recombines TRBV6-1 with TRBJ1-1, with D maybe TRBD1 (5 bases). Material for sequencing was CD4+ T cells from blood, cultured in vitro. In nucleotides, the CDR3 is TGTGCCAGCCAGACAGTAATGTACACTGTAGCTTTCTTT. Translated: CASQTVMYTVAFF.